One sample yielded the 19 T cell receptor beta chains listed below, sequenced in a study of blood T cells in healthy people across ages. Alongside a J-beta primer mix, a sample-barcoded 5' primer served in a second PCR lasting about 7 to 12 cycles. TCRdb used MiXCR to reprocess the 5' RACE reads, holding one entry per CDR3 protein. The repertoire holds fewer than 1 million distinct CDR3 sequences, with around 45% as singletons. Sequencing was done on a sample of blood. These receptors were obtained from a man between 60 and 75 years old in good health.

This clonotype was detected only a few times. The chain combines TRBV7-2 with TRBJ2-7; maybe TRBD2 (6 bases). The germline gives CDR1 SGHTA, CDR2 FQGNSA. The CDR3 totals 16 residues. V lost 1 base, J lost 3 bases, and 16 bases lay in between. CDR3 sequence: CASSLGPGLDIYEQYF. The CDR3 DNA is TGTGCCAGCAGCTTAGGGCCGGGACTGGATATCTACGAGCAGTACTTC.

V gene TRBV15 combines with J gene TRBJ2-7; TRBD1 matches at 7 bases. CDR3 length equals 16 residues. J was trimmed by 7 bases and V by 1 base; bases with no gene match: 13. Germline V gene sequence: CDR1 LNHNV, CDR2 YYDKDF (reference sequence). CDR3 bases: TGTGCCACCAGCAGAGCCCGGACAGGAGCCTCTTGGGAGCAGTACTTC. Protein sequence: CATSRARTGASWEQYF.

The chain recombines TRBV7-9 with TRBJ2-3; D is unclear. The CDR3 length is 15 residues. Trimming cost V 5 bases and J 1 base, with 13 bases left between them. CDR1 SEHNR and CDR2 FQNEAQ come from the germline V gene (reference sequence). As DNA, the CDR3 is TGTGCCAGCAGCACGGACCTTCCCCGCACAGATACGCAGTATTTT. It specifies CASSTDLPRTDTQYF.

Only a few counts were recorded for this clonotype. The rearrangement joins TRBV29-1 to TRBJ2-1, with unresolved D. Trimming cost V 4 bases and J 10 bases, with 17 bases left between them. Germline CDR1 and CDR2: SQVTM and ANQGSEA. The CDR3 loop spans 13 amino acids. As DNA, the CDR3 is TGCAGCGTTGGTGAAGGCTATTCCTACGAGCAGTTCTTC. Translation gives CSVGEGYSYEQFF.

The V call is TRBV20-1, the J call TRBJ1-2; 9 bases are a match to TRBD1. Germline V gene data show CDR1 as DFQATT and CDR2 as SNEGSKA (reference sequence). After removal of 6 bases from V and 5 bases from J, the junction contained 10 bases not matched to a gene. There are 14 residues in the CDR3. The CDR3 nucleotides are TGCAGTGCCAGTCACAGGGGGCAAGGGTATGGCTACACCTTC. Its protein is CSASHRGQGYGYTF.

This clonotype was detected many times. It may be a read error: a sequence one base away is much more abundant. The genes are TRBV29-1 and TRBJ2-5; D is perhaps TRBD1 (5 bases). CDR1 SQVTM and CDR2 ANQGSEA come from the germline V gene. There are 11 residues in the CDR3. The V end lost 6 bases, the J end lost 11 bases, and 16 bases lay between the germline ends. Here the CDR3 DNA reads TGCAGCGTCCAGGGCGGCAATGAGCAGTACTTC. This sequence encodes CSVQGGNEQYF. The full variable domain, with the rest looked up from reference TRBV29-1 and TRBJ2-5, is SAVISQKPSRDICQRGTSLTIQCQVDSQVTMMFWYRQQPGQSLTLIATANQGSEATYESGFVIDKFPISRPNLTFSTLTVSNMSPEDSSIYLCSVQGGNEQYFGPGTRLLVL.

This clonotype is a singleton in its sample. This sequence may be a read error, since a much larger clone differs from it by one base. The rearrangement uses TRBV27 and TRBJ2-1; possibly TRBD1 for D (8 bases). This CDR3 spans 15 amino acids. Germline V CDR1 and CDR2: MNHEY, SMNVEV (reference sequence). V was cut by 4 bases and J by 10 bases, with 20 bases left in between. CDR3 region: CASSSTGGGRYEQFF. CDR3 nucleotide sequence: TGTGCCAGCAGTTCAACAGGGGGGGGACGCTACGAGCAGTTCTTC.

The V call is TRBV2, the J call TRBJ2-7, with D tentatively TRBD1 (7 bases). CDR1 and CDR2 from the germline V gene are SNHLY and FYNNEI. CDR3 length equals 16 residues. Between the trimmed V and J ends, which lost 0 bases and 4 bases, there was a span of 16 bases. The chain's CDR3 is CASSEARTGRGYEQYF. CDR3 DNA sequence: TGTGCCAGCAGTGAAGCGCGGACAGGTCGGGGGTACGAGCAGTACTTC. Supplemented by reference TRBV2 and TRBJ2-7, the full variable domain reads EPEVTQTPSHQVTQMGQEVILRCVPISNHLYFYWYRQILGQKVEFLVSFYNNEISEKSEIFDDQFSVERPDGSNFTLKIRSTKLEDSAMYFCASSEARTGRGYEQYFGPGTRLTVT.

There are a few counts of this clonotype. CDR3 sequence: CASHAVPGAGVKNIQYF. The DNA for the CDR3 is TGTGCCAGCCACGCAGTTCCCGGGGCGGGGGTAAAAAACATTCAGTACTTC. The chain is built from TRBV2 and TRBJ2-4, with 7 bases aligning to TRBD2. From germline, CDR1 is SNHLY and CDR2 FYNNEI. This CDR3 comprises 17 residues. The V segment lost 8 bases and the J segment 4 bases; nucleotides outside the gene matches: 17.

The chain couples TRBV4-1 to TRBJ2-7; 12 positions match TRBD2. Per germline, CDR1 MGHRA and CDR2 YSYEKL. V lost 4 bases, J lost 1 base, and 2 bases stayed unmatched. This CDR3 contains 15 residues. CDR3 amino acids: CASSLLAGGSYEQYF. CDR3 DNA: TGCGCCAGCAGCCTACTAGCGGGGGGATCCTACGAGCAGTACTTC.

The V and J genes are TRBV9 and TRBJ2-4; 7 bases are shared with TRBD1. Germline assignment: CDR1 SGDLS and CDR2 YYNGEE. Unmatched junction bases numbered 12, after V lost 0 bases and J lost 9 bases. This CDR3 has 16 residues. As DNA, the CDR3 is TGTGCCAGCAGCGTAGATCTCACAGGGGCATACGGCATTCAGTACTTC. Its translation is CASSVDLTGAYGIQYF.

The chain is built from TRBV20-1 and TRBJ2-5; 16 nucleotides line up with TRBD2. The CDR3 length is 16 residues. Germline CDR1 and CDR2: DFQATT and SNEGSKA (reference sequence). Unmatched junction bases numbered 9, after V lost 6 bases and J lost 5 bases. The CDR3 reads CSALGTSGGAWETQYF. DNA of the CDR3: TGCAGTGCCCTAGGGACTAGCGGGGGGGCTTGGGAGACCCAGTACTTC.

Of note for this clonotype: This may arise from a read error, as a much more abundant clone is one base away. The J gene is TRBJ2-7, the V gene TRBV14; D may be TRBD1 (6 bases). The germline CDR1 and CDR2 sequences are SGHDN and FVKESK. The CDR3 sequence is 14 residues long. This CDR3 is CTSSLTGSTYEQYF. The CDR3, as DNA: TGTACCAGCAGCCTCACAGGGAGCACCTACGAGCAGTACTTC. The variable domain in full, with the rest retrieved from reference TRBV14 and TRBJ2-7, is EAGVTQFPSHSVIEKGQTVTLRCDPISGHDNLYWYRRVMGKEIKFLLHFVKESKQDESGMPNNRFLAERTGGTYSTLKVQPAELEDSGVYFCTSSLTGSTYEQYFGPGTRLTVT.

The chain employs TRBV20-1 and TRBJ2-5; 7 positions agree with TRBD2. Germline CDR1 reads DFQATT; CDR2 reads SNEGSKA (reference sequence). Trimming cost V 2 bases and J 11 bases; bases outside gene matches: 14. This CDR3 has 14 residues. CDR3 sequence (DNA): TGCAGTGCTAGACGCGGGGGAGTGTACAATGAGCAGTACTTC. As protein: CSARRGGVYNEQYF.

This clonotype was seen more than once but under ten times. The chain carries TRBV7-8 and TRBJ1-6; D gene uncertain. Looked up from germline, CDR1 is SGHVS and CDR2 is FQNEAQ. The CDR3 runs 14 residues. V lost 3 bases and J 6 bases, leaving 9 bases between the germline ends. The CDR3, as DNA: TGTGCCAGCAGCTTCGAGGACCTTAATTCACCCCTCCACTTT. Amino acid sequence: CASSFEDLNSPLHF. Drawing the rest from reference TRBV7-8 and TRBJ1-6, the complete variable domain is GAGVSQSPRYKVAKRGQDVALRCDPISGHVSLFWYQQALGQGPEFLTYFQNEAQLDKSGLPSDRFFAERPEGSVSTLKIQRTQQEDSAVYLCASSFEDLNSPLHFGNGTRLTVT.

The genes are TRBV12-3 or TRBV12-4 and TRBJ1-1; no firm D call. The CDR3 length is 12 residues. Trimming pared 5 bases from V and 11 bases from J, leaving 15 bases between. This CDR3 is CASSPGPKSAFF. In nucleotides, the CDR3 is TGTGCCAGCAGTCCCGGACCTAAATCGGCTTTCTTT.

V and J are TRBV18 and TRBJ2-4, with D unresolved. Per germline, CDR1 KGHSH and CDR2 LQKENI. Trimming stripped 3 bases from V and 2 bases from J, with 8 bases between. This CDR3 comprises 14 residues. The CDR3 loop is CASSPDITKNIQYF. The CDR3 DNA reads TGTGCCAGCTCACCCGACATCACCAAAAACATTCAGTACTTC.

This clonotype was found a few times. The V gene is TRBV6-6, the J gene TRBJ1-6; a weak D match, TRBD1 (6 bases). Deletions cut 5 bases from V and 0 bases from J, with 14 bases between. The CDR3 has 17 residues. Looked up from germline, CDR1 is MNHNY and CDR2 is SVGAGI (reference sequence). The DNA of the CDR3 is TGTGCCAGCAGTCCCCGGACAGACTCCTCCTATAATTCACCCCTCCACTTT. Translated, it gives CASSPRTDSSYNSPLHF.

CDR3 nucleotides: TGTGCCAGCAGCTTAGGAGGAACACGGAGCTCCTACGAGCAGTACTTC. Translating gives CASSLGGTRSSYEQYF. This rearrangement joins TRBV7-2 to TRBJ2-7; D is unclear. The germline V gene encodes CDR1 SGHTA and CDR2 FQGNSA. The CDR3 length is 16 residues. Trimming took off 1 base at V and 0 bases at J, with 13 bases between the two ends. The full variable domain, its missing parts supplied by reference TRBV7-2 and TRBJ2-7, is GAGVSQSPSNKVTEKGKDVELRCDPISGHTALYWYRQSLGQGLEFLIYFQGNSAPDKSGLPSDRFSAERTGGSVSTLTIQRTQQEDSAVYLCASSLGGTRSSYEQYFGPGTRLTVT.